This TCR beta chain was found in a study of blood T cell repertoires in COVID-19. Study-level background: Samples came from the United States, Italy and Spain, spanning acute and convalescent COVID-19. PBMCs, B-cell-depleted T cells, or T cells were the source of the cDNA or gDNA that made up the material.

Cohorts were determined from participant-reported clinical history. Authors' data handling: The authors estimated nucleated cell counts from reference gene primer amplification. Generated by immunoSEQ multiplex PCR, the TCRdb table keeps only in-frame clones and is missing some. The V and J calls and clone size come from that table; D and trimming were worked out from the DNA. The table shows fewer than 350,000 clones, with 90% occurring only once. The CDR3 is 19 residues long. CDR1 and CDR2 (germline): SGHDN, FVKESK. The ends were cut back, 4 bases at V and 10 bases at J, with 31 bases in the middle.

Sequencing was carried out using PBMCs or T cells enriched from blood (not recorded which). The V call is TRBV14, the J call TRBJ2-2, with D perhaps matching TRBD2 (6 bases). The clonotype originates from a woman aged 18-29 years with acute COVID-19. CDR3 nucleotide sequence: TGTGCCAGCAGCCCAACCACTCGCTTCGTGGGAGGTGTCTCTTTGGAGCTGTTTTTT. It encodes CASSPTTRFVGGVSLELFF.